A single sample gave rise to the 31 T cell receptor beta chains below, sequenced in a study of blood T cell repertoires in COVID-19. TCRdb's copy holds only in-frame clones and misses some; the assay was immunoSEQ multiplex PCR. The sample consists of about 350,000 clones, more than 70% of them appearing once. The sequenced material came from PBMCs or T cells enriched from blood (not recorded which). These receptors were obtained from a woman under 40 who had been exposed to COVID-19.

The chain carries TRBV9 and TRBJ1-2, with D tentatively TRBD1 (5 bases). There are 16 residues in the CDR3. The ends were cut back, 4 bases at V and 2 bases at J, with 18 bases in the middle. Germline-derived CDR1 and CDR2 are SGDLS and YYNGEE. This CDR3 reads CASSPHVGPENYGYTF. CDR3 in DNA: TGTGCCAGCAGCCCACACGTGGGGCCCGAGAACTATGGCTACACCTTC.

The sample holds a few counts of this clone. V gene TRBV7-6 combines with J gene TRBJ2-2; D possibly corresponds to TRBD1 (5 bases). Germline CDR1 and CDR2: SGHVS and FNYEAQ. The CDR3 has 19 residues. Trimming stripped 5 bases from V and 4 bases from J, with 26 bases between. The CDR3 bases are TGTGCCAGCAGCGGGCGGACCGCCTGGTCCAGGGTGGGCACCGGGGAGCTGTTTTTT. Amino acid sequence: CASSGRTAWSRVGTGELFF. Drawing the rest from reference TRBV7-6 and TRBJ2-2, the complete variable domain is GAGVSQSPRYKVTKRGQDVALRCDPISGHVSLYWYRQALGQGPEFLTYFNYEAQQDKSGLPNDRFSAERPEGSISTLTIQRTEQRDSAMYRCASSGRTAWSRVGTGELFFGEGSRLTVL.

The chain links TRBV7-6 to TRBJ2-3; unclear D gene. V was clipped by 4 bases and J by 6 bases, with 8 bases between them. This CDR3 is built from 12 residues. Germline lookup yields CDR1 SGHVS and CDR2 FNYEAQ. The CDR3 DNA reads TGTGCCAGCAGCTCACTCGGGGATACGCAGTATTTT. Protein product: CASSSLGDTQYF.

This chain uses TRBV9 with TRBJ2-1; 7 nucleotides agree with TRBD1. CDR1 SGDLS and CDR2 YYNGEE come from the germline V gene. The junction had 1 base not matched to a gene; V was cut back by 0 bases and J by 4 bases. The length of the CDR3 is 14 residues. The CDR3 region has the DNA TGTGCCAGCAGCGTAGGGGACAGTTACAATGAGCAGTTCTTC. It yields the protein CASSVGDSYNEQFF.

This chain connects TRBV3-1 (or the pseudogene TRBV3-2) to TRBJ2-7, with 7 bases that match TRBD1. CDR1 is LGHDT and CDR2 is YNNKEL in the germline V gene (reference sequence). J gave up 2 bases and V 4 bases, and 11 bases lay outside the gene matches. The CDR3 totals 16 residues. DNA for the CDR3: TGTGCCAGCAGCCTCCAGGGGGTAAGCGTAGCCTACGAGCAGTACTTC. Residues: CASSLQGVSVAYEQYF.

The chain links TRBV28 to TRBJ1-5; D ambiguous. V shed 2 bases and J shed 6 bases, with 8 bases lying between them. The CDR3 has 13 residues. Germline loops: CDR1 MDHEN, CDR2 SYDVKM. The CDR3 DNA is TGTGCCAGCAGTTTAGGGCCTGGTCAGCCCCAGCATTTT. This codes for CASSLGPGQPQHF.

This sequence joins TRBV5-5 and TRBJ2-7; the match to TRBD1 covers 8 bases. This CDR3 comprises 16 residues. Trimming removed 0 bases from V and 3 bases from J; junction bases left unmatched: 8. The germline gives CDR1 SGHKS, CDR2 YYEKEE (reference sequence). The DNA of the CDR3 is TGTGCCAGCAGCTTGGCCCGTAGACAGGGGCGCTACGAGCAGTACTTC. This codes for CASSLARRQGRYEQYF.

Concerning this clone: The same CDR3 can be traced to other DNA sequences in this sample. The CDR3 loop is CASSLVAGGRYEQYF. The CDR3 nucleotides are TGTGCCAGCAGTCTTGTAGCGGGAGGGCGGTACGAGCAGTACTTC. The rearrangement joins TRBV7-9 to TRBJ2-7, with 11 bases matching TRBD2. Trimming cost V 6 bases and J 4 bases; bases outside gene matches: 8. Germline lookup yields CDR1 SEHNR and CDR2 FQNEAQ (reference sequence). The CDR3 runs 15 residues.

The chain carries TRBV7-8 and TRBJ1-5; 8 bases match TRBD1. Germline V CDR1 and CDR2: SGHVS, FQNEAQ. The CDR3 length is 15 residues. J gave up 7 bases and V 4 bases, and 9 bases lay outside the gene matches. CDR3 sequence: CASSSGQGVGQPQHF. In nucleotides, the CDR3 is TGTGCCAGCAGCTCCGGACAGGGTGTGGGGCAGCCCCAGCATTTT.

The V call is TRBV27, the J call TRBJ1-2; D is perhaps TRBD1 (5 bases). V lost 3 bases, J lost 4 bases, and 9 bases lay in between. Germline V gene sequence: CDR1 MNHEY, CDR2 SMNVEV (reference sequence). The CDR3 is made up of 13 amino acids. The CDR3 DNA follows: TGTGCCAGCAGTTTCGCAGGGCGCTATGGCTACACCTTC. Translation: CASSFAGRYGYTF.

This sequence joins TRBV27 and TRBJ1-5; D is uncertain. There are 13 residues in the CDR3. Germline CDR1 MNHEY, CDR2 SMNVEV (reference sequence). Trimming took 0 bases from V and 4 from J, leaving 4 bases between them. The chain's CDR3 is CASSLSINQPQHF. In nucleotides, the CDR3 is TGTGCCAGCAGTTTATCCATTAATCAGCCCCAGCATTTT.

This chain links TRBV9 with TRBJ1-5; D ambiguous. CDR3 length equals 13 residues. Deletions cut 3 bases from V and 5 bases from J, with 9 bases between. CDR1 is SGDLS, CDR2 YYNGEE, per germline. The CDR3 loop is CASSAGFDQPQHF. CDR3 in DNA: TGTGCCAGCAGCGCCGGGTTTGATCAGCCCCAGCATTTT.

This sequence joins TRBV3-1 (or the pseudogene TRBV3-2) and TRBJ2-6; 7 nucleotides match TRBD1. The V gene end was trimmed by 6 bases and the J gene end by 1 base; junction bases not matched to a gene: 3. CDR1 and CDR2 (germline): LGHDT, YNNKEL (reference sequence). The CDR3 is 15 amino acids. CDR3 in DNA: TGTGCCAGCAGGAACAGGGGTTCTGGGGCCAACGTCCTGACTTTC. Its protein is CASRNRGSGANVLTF.

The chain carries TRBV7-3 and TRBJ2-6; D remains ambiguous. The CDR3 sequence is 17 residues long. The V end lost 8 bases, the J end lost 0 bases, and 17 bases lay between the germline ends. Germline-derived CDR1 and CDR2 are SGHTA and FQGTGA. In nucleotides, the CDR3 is TGTGCCAGCGCCGACTTAACCCGTCGCTCTGGGGCCAACGTCCTGACTTTC. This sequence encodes CASADLTRRSGANVLTF.

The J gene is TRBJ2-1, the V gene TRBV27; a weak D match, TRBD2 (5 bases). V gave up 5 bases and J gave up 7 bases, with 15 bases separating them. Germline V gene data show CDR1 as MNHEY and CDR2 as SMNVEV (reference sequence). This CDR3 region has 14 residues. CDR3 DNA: TGTGCCAGCAGTACCGCGGGCCTGTTGAATGAGCAGTTCTTC. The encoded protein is CASSTAGLLNEQFF.

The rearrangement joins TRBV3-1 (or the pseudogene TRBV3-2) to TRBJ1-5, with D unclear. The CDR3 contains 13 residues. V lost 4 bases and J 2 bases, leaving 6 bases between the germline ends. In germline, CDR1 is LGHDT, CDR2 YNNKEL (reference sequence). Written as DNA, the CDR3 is TGTGCCAGCAGCCGAGTGGGCAATCAGCCCCAGCATTTT. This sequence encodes CASSRVGNQPQHF.

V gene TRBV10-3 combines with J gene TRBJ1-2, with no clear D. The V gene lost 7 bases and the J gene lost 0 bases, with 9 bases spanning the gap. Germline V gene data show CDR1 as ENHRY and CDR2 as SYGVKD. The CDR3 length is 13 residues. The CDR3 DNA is TGTGCCATCACCACAGCCTCTAACTATGGCTACACCTTC. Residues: CAITTASNYGYTF.

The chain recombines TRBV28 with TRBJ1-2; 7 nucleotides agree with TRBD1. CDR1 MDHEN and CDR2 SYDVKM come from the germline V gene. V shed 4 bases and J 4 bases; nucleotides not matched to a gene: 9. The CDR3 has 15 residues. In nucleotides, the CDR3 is TGTGCCAGCAGTTCCCGCCGGGACAGACCCTATGGCTACACCTTC. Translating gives CASSSRRDRPYGYTF.

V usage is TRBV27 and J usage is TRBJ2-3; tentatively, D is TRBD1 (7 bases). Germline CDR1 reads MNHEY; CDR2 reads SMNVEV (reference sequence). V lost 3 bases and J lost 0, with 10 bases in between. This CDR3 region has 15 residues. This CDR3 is CASSFGGQSTDTQYF. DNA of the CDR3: TGTGCCAGCAGTTTCGGGGGACAGAGCACAGATACGCAGTATTTT.

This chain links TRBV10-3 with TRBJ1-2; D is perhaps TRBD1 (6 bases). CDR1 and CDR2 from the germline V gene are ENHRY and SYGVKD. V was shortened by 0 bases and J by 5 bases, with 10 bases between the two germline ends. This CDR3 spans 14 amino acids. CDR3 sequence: CAISESGDTYGYTF. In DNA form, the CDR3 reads TGTGCCATCAGTGAGTCGGGGGACACATATGGCTACACCTTC.

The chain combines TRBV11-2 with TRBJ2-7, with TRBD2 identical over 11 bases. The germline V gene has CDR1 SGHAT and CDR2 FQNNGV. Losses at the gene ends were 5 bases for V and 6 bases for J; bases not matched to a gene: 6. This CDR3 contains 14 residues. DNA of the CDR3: TGTGCCAGCAGCCCACTCCTAGCGGGGGGCGAGCAGTACTTC. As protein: CASSPLLAGGEQYF.

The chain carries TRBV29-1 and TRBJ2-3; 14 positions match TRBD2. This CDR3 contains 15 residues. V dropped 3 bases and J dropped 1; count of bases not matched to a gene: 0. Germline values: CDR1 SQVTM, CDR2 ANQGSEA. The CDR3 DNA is TGCAGCGTTGAGGGACTAGCGGGAGGCACAGATACGCAGTATTTT. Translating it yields CSVEGLAGGTDTQYF.

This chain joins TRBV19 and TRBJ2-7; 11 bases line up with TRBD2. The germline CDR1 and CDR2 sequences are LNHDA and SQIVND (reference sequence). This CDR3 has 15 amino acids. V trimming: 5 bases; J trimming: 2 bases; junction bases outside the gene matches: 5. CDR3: CASSRQLAGAYEQYF. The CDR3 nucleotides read TGTGCCAGTAGTCGACAACTAGCGGGGGCCTACGAGCAGTACTTC.

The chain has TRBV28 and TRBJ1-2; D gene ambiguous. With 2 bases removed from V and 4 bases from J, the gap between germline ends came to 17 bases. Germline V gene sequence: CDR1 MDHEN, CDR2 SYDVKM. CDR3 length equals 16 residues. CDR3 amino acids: CASSLPLRSTSYGYTF. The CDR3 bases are TGTGCCAGCAGTTTACCTCTTCGGAGTACCTCCTATGGCTACACCTTC.

The CDR3 loop reads CASSPQGTGFSGNTIYF. CDR3 nucleotides: TGTGCCAGCAGCCCACAAGGGACAGGGTTCTCTGGAAACACCATATATTTT. This chain uses TRBV7-3 with TRBJ1-3, with 9 bases identical to TRBD1. V lost 5 bases, J lost 0 bases, and 8 bases stayed unmatched. Germline-derived CDR1 and CDR2 are SGHTA and FQGTGA. The CDR3 has 17 amino acids.

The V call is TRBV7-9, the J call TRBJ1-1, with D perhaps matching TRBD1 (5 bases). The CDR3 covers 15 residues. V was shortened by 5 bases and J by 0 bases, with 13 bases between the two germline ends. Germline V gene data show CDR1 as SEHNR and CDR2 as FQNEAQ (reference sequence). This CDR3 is CASSRGKVMNTEAFF. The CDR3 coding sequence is TGTGCCAGCAGCCGGGGGAAGGTCATGAACACTGAAGCTTTCTTT.

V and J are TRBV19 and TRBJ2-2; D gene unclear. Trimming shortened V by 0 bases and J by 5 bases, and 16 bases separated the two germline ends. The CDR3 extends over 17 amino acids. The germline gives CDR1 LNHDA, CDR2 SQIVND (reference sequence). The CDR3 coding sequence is TGTGCCAGTAGTATAGATTATCCGCCAGGATCTACCGGGGAGCTGTTTTTT. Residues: CASSIDYPPGSTGELFF. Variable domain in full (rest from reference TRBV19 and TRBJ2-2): DGGITQSPKYLFRKEGQNVTLSCEQNLNHDAMYWYRQDPGQGLRLIYYSQIVNDFQKGDIAEGYSVSREKKESFPLTVTSAQKNPTAFYLCASSIDYPPGSTGELFFGEGSRLTVL.

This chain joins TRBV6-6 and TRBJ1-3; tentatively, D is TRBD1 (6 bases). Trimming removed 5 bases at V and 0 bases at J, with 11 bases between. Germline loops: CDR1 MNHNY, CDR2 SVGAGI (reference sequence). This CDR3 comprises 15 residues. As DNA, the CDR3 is TGTGCCAGCAGTAGCCGGACAGTCTCTGGAAACACCATATATTTT. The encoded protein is CASSSRTVSGNTIYF.

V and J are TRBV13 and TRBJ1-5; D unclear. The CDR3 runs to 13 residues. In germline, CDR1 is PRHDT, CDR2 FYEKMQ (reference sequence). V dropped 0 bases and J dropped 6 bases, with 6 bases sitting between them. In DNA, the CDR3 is TGTGCCAGCAGCTTAGGGGAGAGTCAGCCCCAGCATTTT. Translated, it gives CASSLGESQPQHF.

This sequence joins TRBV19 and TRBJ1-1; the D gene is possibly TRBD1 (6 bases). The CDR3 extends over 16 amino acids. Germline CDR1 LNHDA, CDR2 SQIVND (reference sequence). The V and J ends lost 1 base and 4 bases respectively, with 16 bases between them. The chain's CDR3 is CASSIAAGTMGTEAFF. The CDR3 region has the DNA TGTGCCAGTAGTATAGCGGCAGGGACAATGGGCACTGAAGCTTTCTTT.

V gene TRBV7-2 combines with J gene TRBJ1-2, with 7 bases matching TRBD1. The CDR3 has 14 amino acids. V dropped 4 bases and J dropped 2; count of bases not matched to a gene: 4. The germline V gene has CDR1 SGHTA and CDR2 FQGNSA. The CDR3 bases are TGTGCCAGCAGCTGGACAGGCGGCAACTATGGCTACACCTTC. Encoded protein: CASSWTGGNYGYTF.